This T cell receptor beta chain was sequenced during a study of T cells in Graves' hyperthyroidism and ophthalmopathy. Notes on the study in general: Separating ophthalmopathy from stable hyperthyroidism was achieved by a 13 V-J model.

Clinical symptoms, serum thyroxine and TRAb, thyroid ultrasound and orbital computed tomography together formed the diagnostic basis. At first hyperthyroidism diagnosis, before any ophthalmopathy symptoms, the blood sample was collected. Unmatched junction bases numbered 3, after V lost 5 bases and J lost 0 bases. Germline loops: CDR1 SGDLS, CDR2 YYNGEE. The CDR3 loop spans 15 amino acids. Only a few counts were recorded for this clonotype. The antigen is not known. The investigators amplified TCR beta CDR3 regions from RNA transcripts. RT-PCR in the first round (using the HTBI primer set) targeted the TCR CDR3. TCRdb re-derived calls from the multiplex PCR reads in MiXCR, one entry per CDR3 protein. This sample carries approximately 270,000 distinct CDR3 sequences, approximately 14% of them seen once, and the ten largest clones take about an eighth.

The chain is built from TRBV9 and TRBJ2-1, with TRBD1 matching over 9 bases. The clonotype originates from a woman aged 40 to 50 with Graves' hyperthyroidism that later progressed to Graves' ophthalmopathy. The sample was blood. The CDR3: CASSDRGSSYNEQFF. The CDR3, as DNA: TGTGCCAGCAGTGACAGGGGGAGCTCCTACAATGAGCAGTTCTTC.